A single T cell receptor beta chain is shown here with its context. Antigen specificity is unknown. The table came from immunoSEQ multiplex PCR; TCRdb's copy has only in-frame clones and leaves some out. Seen here are over 2 million clones, 85% to 95% observed once, and the top ten hold 0.13%. V lost 7 bases and J lost 4, with 10 bases in between. Per the germline V gene, CDR1 is MNHNY and CDR2 is SVGAGI (reference sequence). The CDR3 is 12 residues long. The source of the sample is a study of shared clonotypes between healthy human individuals. Study-level background: The donor pool was made up of two women and three men aged 18 to 49. Whole-study findings and limits: A few donors held around 5% of naive CD4 clonotypes in common. Few donors restricted represented genetic and exposure-history diversity.

Sequenced input: naive CD4+ T cells sorted from blood. The subset was: CD45RA+ positively selected. The sequence was obtained from a man between 18 and 29 years old in good health. The V gene is TRBV6-6, the J gene TRBJ1-1; D might be TRBD1 (6 bases). The CDR3: CASNVQGTEAFF. The CDR3 DNA is TGTGCCAGCAACGTACAGGGCACTGAAGCTTTCTTT.